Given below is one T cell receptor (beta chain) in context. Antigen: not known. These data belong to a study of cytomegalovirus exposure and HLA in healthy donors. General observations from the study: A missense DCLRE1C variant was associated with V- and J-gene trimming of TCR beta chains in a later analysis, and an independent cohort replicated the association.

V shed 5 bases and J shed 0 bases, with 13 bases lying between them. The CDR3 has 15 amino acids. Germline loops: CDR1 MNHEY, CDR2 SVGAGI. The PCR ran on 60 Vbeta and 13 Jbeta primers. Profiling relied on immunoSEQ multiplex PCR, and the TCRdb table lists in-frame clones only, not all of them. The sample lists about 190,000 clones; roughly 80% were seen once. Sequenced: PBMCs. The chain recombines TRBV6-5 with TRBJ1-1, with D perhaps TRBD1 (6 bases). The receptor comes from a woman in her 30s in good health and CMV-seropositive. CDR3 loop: CASSGLDRLNTEAFF. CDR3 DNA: TGTGCCAGCAGTGGCTTGGACAGATTGAACACTGAAGCTTTCTTT.